Included here is one TCR beta chain sequence, with context. Its antigen is currently unknown. As for treatment: some 20 received Ad26.COV2.S at low or high dose, single or two shots; 5 received placebo; per-sample allocation not given. Day 63 after the first vaccine or placebo injection was the time point for sampling. Wuhan-strain SARS-CoV-2 spike was expressed by the Ad26 vector that made up the vaccine. V lost 5 bases to trimming and J lost 6 bases; unmatched junction nucleotides: 8. Germline assignment: CDR1 SGHVS and CDR2 FNYEAQ. The length of the CDR3 is 15 residues. This record belongs to a study of Ad26.COV2.S vaccination and SARS-CoV-2 variants. The protocol was immunoSEQ multiplex PCR, while the TCRdb copy is restricted to in-frame clones and leaves out a portion. This table holds nearly 400,000 clones, 89% found once. Overall study findings and caveats: Substantial response breadth was reportedly seen for spike-specific CD8+ and CD4+ T cells after vaccination.

This sequence joins TRBV7-6 and TRBJ2-7; TRBD1 agrees at 12 bases. The material sequenced was peripheral blood, taken in a trial of Ad26.COV2.S vaccine versus placebo. This sequence originates from a person aged 18-60 years who received the Ad26.COV2.S COVID-19 vaccine or a placebo. CDR3 bases: TGTGCCAGCAGCCCCCTGGGACAGGGGGCTATCGAGCAGTACTTC. It encodes CASSPLGQGAIEQYF.